These 17 T cell receptor beta chains came from one sample sequenced in a study of OX40 agonist ivuxolimab in advanced cancers. TCRdb's copy holds only in-frame clones and misses some; the assay was immunoSEQ multiplex PCR. The sample consists of 20,000 to 30,000 clones, about 70% of them appearing once. Sequences were derived from CD4+ or CD8+ T cells sorted from blood, sampled in a trial of the OX40 agonist ivuxolimab. These TCRs come from an adult with an advanced solid tumor such as melanoma, head and neck, liver or kidney cancer.

The chain joins TRBV5-1 to TRBJ1-6; a possible D gene is TRBD1 (5 bases). The CDR3 sequence is 17 residues long. V lost 4 bases and J lost 0, with 14 bases in between. Germline CDR1 and CDR2: SGHRS and YFSETQ. The CDR3 here is CASSRETASSYNSPLHF. DNA of the CDR3: TGCGCCAGCAGCAGAGAGACAGCAAGCTCCTATAATTCACCCCTCCACTTT.

This clone came up a few times. The rearrangement links TRBV18 to TRBJ2-7, with 7 bases identical to TRBD1. CDR3 length: 15 amino acids. The germline CDR1 and CDR2 sequences are KGHSH and LQKENI. V lost 0 bases to trimming and J lost 4 bases; unmatched junction nucleotides: 6. This chain's CDR3 is CASSPPARTGYEQYF. CDR3 nucleotide sequence: TGTGCCAGCTCACCACCTGCACGGACAGGTTACGAGCAGTACTTC. Using reference TRBV18 and TRBJ2-7 for the parts outside the CDR3, the full variable domain is NAGVMQNPRHLVRRRGQEARLRCSPMKGHSHVYWYRQLPEEGLKFMVYLQKENIIDESGMPKERFSAEFPKEGPSILRIQQVVRGDSAAYFCASSPPARTGYEQYFGPGTRLTVT.

To note about this clone: Other DNA sequences in this sample translate to the same CDR3. This chain uses TRBV5-4 with TRBJ1-2, with D unclear. The CDR3 has 13 residues. Trimming removed 0 bases from V and 4 bases from J, with 7 bases in between. Per the germline V gene, CDR1 is SGHNT and CDR2 is YYREEE (reference sequence). CDR3 in DNA: TGTGCCAGCAGCTTGGGGGGTACCTATGGCTACACCTTC. It encodes CASSLGGTYGYTF.

This clone turned up a few times. V gene TRBV7-9 combines with J gene TRBJ1-2; TRBD1 agrees at 7 bases. Germline assignment: CDR1 SEHNR and CDR2 FQNEAQ (reference sequence). V lost 4 bases to trimming and J lost 3 bases; unmatched junction nucleotides: 2. The CDR3 contains 13 residues. The CDR3 protein is CASSSTGDYGYTF. The CDR3 region has the DNA TGTGCCAGCAGCTCCACAGGGGACTATGGCTACACCTTC.

The chain combines TRBV5-6 with TRBJ2-7; D perhaps matches TRBD1 (6 bases). The CDR3 sequence is 14 residues long. Trimming took off 7 bases at V and 1 base at J, with 15 bases between the two ends. Germline CDR1 SGHDT, CDR2 YYEEEE. The CDR3 bases are TGTGCCAGCCATTGGGGGACAAGGTCCTACGAGCAGTACTTC. Encoded protein: CASHWGTRSYEQYF.

This clone has a single count. The rearrangement links TRBV5-1 to TRBJ1-1, with 8 bases identical to TRBD1. CDR1 and CDR2 (germline): SGHRS, YFSETQ. With 5 bases clipped from V and 5 bases from J, the junction kept 8 bases outside the gene matches. The CDR3 loop spans 14 amino acids. Written as DNA, the CDR3 is TGCGCCAGCAGTTCAGGGGGCGCGGTGACTGAAGCTTTCTTT. It translates to CASSSGGAVTEAFF.

This chain connects TRBV6-1 to TRBJ1-1; D is possibly TRBD1 (5 bases). The V end lost 10 bases, the J end lost 4 bases, and 13 bases lay between the germline ends. CDR3 size: 12 residues. Germline V gene data show CDR1 as MNHNS and CDR2 as SASEGT. The CDR3 DNA sequence: TGTGCCATTTACAGGAGGGGCACTGAAGCTTTCTTT. Its translation is CAIYRRGTEAFF.

V usage is TRBV7-6 and J usage is TRBJ2-5; D gene uncertain. Deletions cut 5 bases from V and 5 bases from J, with 9 bases between. The CDR3 is 12 amino acids. The V gene's germline CDR1 is SGHVS and CDR2 FNYEAQ. The CDR3 protein is CASSNRLETQYF. CDR3 in DNA: TGTGCCAGCAGCAACCGACTCGAGACCCAGTACTTC. Full variable domain (remainder filled in from reference TRBV7-6 and TRBJ2-5): GAGVSQSPRYKVTKRGQDVALRCDPISGHVSLYWYRQALGQGPEFLTYFNYEAQQDKSGLPNDRFSAERPEGSISTLTIQRTEQRDSAMYRCASSNRLETQYFGPGTRLLVL.

V and J are TRBV9 and TRBJ2-2, with D possibly TRBD2 on 5 matching bases. CDR1 SGDLS and CDR2 YYNGEE come from the germline V gene. The CDR3 extends over 16 amino acids. Trimming pared 0 bases from V and 8 bases from J, leaving 17 bases between. In DNA form, the CDR3 reads TGTGCCAGCAGCGTAGGTCGGCCGGCCAGAGGGGGGGAGCTGTTTTTT. Amino acid sequence: CASSVGRPARGGELFF.

This sequence joins TRBV19 and TRBJ2-3, with 7 bases lining up with TRBD2. This CDR3 is built from 15 residues. Germline CDR1 LNHDA, CDR2 SQIVND (reference sequence). J gave up 4 bases and V 3 bases, and 7 bases lay outside the gene matches. For the CDR3, the DNA is TGTGCCAGTAGTATCGGGGGGAGGGTCGCAGATACGCAGTATTTT. It specifies CASSIGGRVADTQYF.

This clone occurred a few times. The chain is built from TRBV14 and TRBJ2-1; 10 bases map to TRBD2. The V segment lost 4 bases and the J segment 4 bases; nucleotides outside the gene matches: 7. The germline V gene encodes CDR1 SGHDN and CDR2 FVKESK. CDR3 length: 16 amino acids. CDR3 protein: CASSLGTSAGYNEQFF. In nucleotides, the CDR3 is TGTGCCAGCAGCCTCGGGACTAGCGCCGGTTACAATGAGCAGTTCTTC.

This clone appeared once. The V gene is TRBV25-1, the J gene TRBJ1-5; D call uncertain. V lost 3 bases and J lost 3, with 9 bases in between. Germline V gene sequence: CDR1 MGHDK, CDR2 SYGVNS. This CDR3 is 14 amino acids long. This chain's CDR3 is CASSDRINNQPQHF. In nucleotides, the CDR3 is TGTGCCAGCAGTGACAGGATCAACAATCAGCCCCAGCATTTT.

The V and J genes are TRBV7-2 and TRBJ2-1; 7 nucleotides line up with TRBD2. Germline CDR1 SGHTA, CDR2 FQGNSA. The CDR3 is 16 amino acids. Losses at the gene ends were 1 base for V and 4 bases for J; bases not matched to a gene: 7. The CDR3 loop is CASSLVRLAVYNEQFF. For the CDR3, the DNA is TGTGCCAGCAGCTTAGTCCGGCTAGCGGTTTACAATGAGCAGTTCTTC.

Points on this clone: The sample has other DNA sequences that encode this CDR3 too. This rearrangement joins TRBV27 to TRBJ2-1; 13 bases align to TRBD2. V was clipped by 4 bases and J by 4 bases; unmatched bases: 1. CDR3 length equals 15 residues. Germline values: CDR1 MNHEY, CDR2 SMNVEV (reference sequence). In nucleotides, the CDR3 is TGTGCCAGCAGTTCGACTAGCGGGGGGTACAATGAGCAGTTCTTC. It encodes CASSSTSGGYNEQFF.

V and J are TRBV30 and TRBJ2-3; 10 bases match TRBD2. This CDR3 has 17 residues. The V segment lost 2 bases and the J segment 2 bases; nucleotides outside the gene matches: 10. Germline V gene data show CDR1 as GTSNPN and CDR2 as SVGIG (reference sequence). The CDR3 nucleotides are TGTGCCTGGAGTCTAGGGATTAGCGGGGGGATCACAGATACGCAGTATTTT. This gives the protein CAWSLGISGGITDTQYF. The complete variable domain, with remaining parts taken from reference TRBV30 and TRBJ2-3, reads SQTIHQWPATLVQPVGSPLSLECTVEGTSNPNLYWYRQAAGRGLQLLFYSVGIGQISSEVPQNLSASRPQDRQFILSSKKLLLSDSGFYLCAWSLGISGGITDTQYFGPGTRLTVL.

This clone is categorized as medium-sized. J is TRBJ2-3 and V is TRBV19; the D gene is possibly TRBD1 (6 bases). Germline CDR1 and CDR2: LNHDA and SQIVND (reference sequence). Trimming cost V 3 bases and J 0 bases, with 7 bases left between them. This CDR3 has 14 residues. The CDR3 DNA sequence: TGTGCCAGTAGTATCGACAGGAGCACAGATACGCAGTATTTT. Translating it yields CASSIDRSTDTQYF.

With respect to this clone: Other DNA sequences from this sample encode an identical CDR3 as well. V gene TRBV19 combines with J gene TRBJ1-5; a weak D match, TRBD1 (5 bases). The CDR3 consists of 15 residues. Germline V CDR1 and CDR2: LNHDA, SQIVND (reference sequence). V was cut by 3 bases and J by 3 bases, with 12 bases left in between. This CDR3 is CASSIVGGSNQPQHF. CDR3 coding DNA: TGTGCCAGTAGTATTGTGGGGGGGTCCAATCAGCCCCAGCATTTT.